This T cell receptor (beta chain) was obtained from a study of shared clonotypes between healthy human individuals. On the study more broadly: Those who served as donors were a couple of women and three men between the ages of 18 and 49.

The CDR3 has 15 residues. A word on this clone: Antigen unknown.

Study results and limitations: Enrolling few donors narrowed the genetic and exposure-history diversity that was represented.

Authors' data handling: Filtering differed for immunoSEQ, which gave only junction sequences without quality scores. TCRdb keeps only in-frame clones here, not all; method: immunoSEQ multiplex PCR. The V and J calls and clone size are taken from that table; D and trimming were inferred from the DNA. Of roughly 2 million clones detected, about 94% appear once; the ten largest clones hold 0.1% to 0.15%. Recent acute infections and vaccinations were absent in the healthy HIV-negative adult donors. J is TRBJ2-1 and V is TRBV21-1; TRBD2 reflects the table's D call only, with no check against the DNA. TRBV21-1 is a recognized pseudogene. The sequenced sample consisted of naive CD4+ T cells sorted from blood. Subset of the sample: CD45RA+ positively selected. The sequence derives from a man aged 18-30 years in good health. The CDR3 region is CASKPGLIFYNEQFF. The CDR3 region has the DNA TGTGCCAGCAAACCGGGACTCATTTTCTACAATGAGCAGTTCTTC.